Listed below are T cell receptor beta chains from one sample, sequenced in a study of T cells in Graves' hyperthyroidism and ophthalmopathy. In TCRdb, the multiplex PCR reads were re-called with MiXCR into one record per CDR3 protein. There are some 350,000 distinct CDR3 sequences in the sample; more than 15% occur only once, and roughly a quarter lies in the top ten. The sample taken for sequencing was blood. Every receptor here comes from a woman between 18 and 29 years old with Graves' hyperthyroidism that later progressed to Graves' ophthalmopathy. Each CDR3 is given with its conserved first and last residue. The order of the fields is CDR3 length, V gene, D gene, J gene, clone size, CDR3 protein, CDR3 DNA. A D gene is named only where the DNA matches it firmly. Rows may omit the clone size; those that give it use once, few, many or a size class.

len: 13
v_gene: TRBV6-1
d_gene: NA
j_gene: TRBJ2-7
abundance: many
CDR3aa: CASSSPGSYEQYF
CDR3nt: TGTGCCAGCAGCTCACCGGGGTCCTACGAGCAGTACTTC

len: 14
v_gene: TRBV5-1
d_gene: NA
j_gene: TRBJ1-6
abundance: few
CDR3aa: CASSLGAANSPLHF
CDR3nt: TGCGCCAGCAGCTTGGGCGCGGCCAATTCACCCCTCCACTTT

len: 14
v_gene: TRBV20-1
d_gene: NA
j_gene: TRBJ2-5
abundance: NA
CDR3aa: CSARIRDHQETQYF
CDR3nt: TGCAGTGCTAGGATTCGGGACCACCAAGAGACCCAGTACTTC

len: 14
v_gene: TRBV28
d_gene: TRBD1
j_gene: TRBJ1-2
abundance: many
CDR3aa: CASSPPGQGHGYTF
CDR3nt: TGTGCCAGCAGTCCACCGGGACAGGGACATGGCTACACCTTC

len: 16
v_gene: TRBV6-2/TRBV6-3
d_gene: TRBD1
j_gene: TRBJ1-5
abundance: many
CDR3aa: CASRTFRGLGNQPQHF
CDR3nt: TGTGCCAGCAGAACCTTCAGGGGGCTGGGAAATCAGCCCCAGCATTTT

len: 14
v_gene: TRBV28
d_gene: NA
j_gene: TRBJ2-4
abundance: many
CDR3aa: CASSAPGGGNIQYF
CDR3nt: TGTGCCAGCAGCGCCCCCGGGGGTGGAAACATTCAGTACTTC

len: 15
v_gene: TRBV7-2
d_gene: TRBD1
j_gene: TRBJ1-2
abundance: many
CDR3aa: CASSSPAGGIYGYTF
CDR3nt: TGTGCCAGCAGCTCCCCGGCAGGGGGCATATATGGCTACACCTTC

len: 18
v_gene: TRBV16
d_gene: NA
j_gene: TRBJ2-3
abundance: few
CDR3aa: CASSQSGDLRLSTDTQYF
CDR3nt: TGTGCCAGCAGCCAATCGGGAGACCTAAGGCTTAGCACAGATACGCAGTATTTT

len: 13
v_gene: TRBV2
d_gene: NA
j_gene: TRBJ2-3
abundance: many
CDR3aa: CASSPGGWDTQYF
CDR3nt: TGTGCCAGCTCGCCCGGGGGATGGGATACGCAGTATTTT

len: 17
v_gene: TRBV5-1
d_gene: TRBD2
j_gene: TRBJ2-1
abundance: NA
CDR3aa: CASSLRLAGGPFNEQFF
CDR3nt: TGCGCCAGCAGCTTGCGGCTAGCGGGAGGGCCGTTCAATGAGCAGTTCTTC

len: 14
v_gene: TRBV20-1
d_gene: NA
j_gene: TRBJ2-5
abundance: many
CDR3aa: CSARVGGRSETQYF
CDR3nt: TGCAGTGCTAGAGTTGGAGGCAGATCAGAGACCCAGTACTTC

len: 14
v_gene: TRBV12-3/TRBV12-4
d_gene: TRBD2
j_gene: TRBJ2-1
abundance: many
CDR3aa: CASKGLAENNEQFF
CDR3nt: TGTGCCAGCAAGGGACTAGCGGAGAACAATGAGCAGTTCTTC

len: 14
v_gene: TRBV9
d_gene: NA
j_gene: TRBJ2-7
abundance: NA
CDR3aa: CASSVNPYGYEQYF
CDR3nt: TGTGCCAGCAGCGTAAACCCCTACGGCTACGAGCAGTACTTC

len: 15
v_gene: TRBV6-5
d_gene: TRBD2
j_gene: TRBJ2-7
abundance: NA
CDR3aa: CASSSLAGHSYEQYF
CDR3nt: TGTGCCAGCAGTTCACTAGCGGGGCATTCCTACGAGCAGTACTTC

len: 14
v_gene: TRBV7-9
d_gene: NA
j_gene: TRBJ2-5
abundance: many
CDR3aa: CASSPGGESETQYF
CDR3nt: TGTGCCAGCAGCCCAGGAGGGGAAAGCGAGACCCAGTACTTC

len: 19
v_gene: TRBV6-2/TRBV6-3
d_gene: TRBD2
j_gene: TRBJ2-1
abundance: many
CDR3aa: CASSLGLAGEKFSWNEQFF
CDR3nt: TGTGCCAGCAGCTTGGGACTAGCGGGGGAGAAGTTTTCATGGAATGAGCAGTTCTTC

len: 15
v_gene: TRBV6-1
d_gene: NA
j_gene: TRBJ2-7
abundance: many
CDR3aa: CASSSSLDSFYEQYF
CDR3nt: TGTGCCAGCAGCTCATCCTTGGACAGCTTTTACGAGCAGTACTTC

len: 14
v_gene: TRBV13
d_gene: NA
j_gene: TRBJ1-3
abundance: many
CDR3aa: CASSPTGSGNTIYF
CDR3nt: TGTGCCAGCAGTCCAACAGGGTCTGGAAACACCATATATTTT

len: 14
v_gene: TRBV15
d_gene: NA
j_gene: TRBJ1-2
abundance: NA
CDR3aa: CATSRDHTEGGYTF
CDR3nt: TGTGCCACCAGCAGAGATCATACAGAAGGAGGCTACACCTTC

len: 14
v_gene: TRBV6-5
d_gene: NA
j_gene: TRBJ1-5
abundance: NA
CDR3aa: CASSYSRDPGPQHF
CDR3nt: TGTGCCAGCAGTTACTCGAGGGACCCGGGACCTCAGCATTTT

len: 15
v_gene: TRBV5-5
d_gene: NA
j_gene: TRBJ2-1
abundance: many
CDR3aa: CASSPQLGSYNEQFF
CDR3nt: TGTGCCAGCAGCCCTCAACTAGGATCCTACAATGAGCAGTTCTTC

len: 13
v_gene: TRBV6-2/TRBV6-3
d_gene: NA
j_gene: TRBJ1-4
abundance: many
CDR3aa: CASSWGWDEKLFF
CDR3nt: TGTGCCAGCAGTTGGGGCTGGGATGAAAAACTGTTTTTT

len: 14
v_gene: TRBV11-2
d_gene: NA
j_gene: TRBJ2-4
abundance: NA
CDR3aa: CASSQTGPKNIQYF
CDR3nt: TGTGCCAGCAGCCAAACTGGCCCGAAAAACATTCAGTACTTC

len: 13
v_gene: TRBV7-9
d_gene: NA
j_gene: TRBJ1-6
abundance: NA
CDR3aa: CASSPVSSSPLHF
CDR3nt: TGTGCCAGCAGTCCCGTATCCAGTTCACCCCTCCACTTT

len: 16
v_gene: TRBV12-3/TRBV12-4
d_gene: TRBD1
j_gene: TRBJ1-2
abundance: many
CDR3aa: CASSRDSSRANYGYTF
CDR3nt: TGTGCCAGCAGCCGGGACAGTAGTCGAGCTAACTATGGCTACACCTTC

len: 15
v_gene: TRBV6-6
d_gene: NA
j_gene: TRBJ2-1
abundance: many
CDR3aa: CASSYLTTSYNEQFF
CDR3nt: TGTGCCAGCAGTTACCTCACGACTTCGTACAATGAGCAGTTCTTC